The next 28 T cell receptor beta chains were all read from a single sample in a study of T cell repertoires in cytomegalovirus infection. TCRdb processed the reads anew with MiXCR; each CDR3 protein has one entry. The sample has 700,000 to 900,000 distinct CDR3 sequences; about 27% are singletons. Their antigens are not known. This specimen was cultured CD8+ T cells from PBMCs, taken from culture after CMV antigen stimulation. The receptors shown here come from a human donor in good health (CMV status not recorded). Some clones in this sample may be carry-over from other donors' samples.

This clonotype was observed a few times. The chain employs TRBV14 and TRBJ2-7, with a possible D match to TRBD2 (6 bases). The germline V and J ends were trimmed by 5 bases and 5 bases, with 13 bases remaining between them. The CDR3 is 13 amino acids. The germline V gene encodes CDR1 SGHDN and CDR2 FVKESK. In nucleotides, the CDR3 is TGTGCCAGCAGCGCTTCCTGGAGGGACGAGCAGTACTTC. Translated: CASSASWRDEQYF. The entire variable domain, with the rest obtained from reference TRBV14 and TRBJ2-7, is as follows: EAGVTQFPSHSVIEKGQTVTLRCDPISGHDNLYWYRRVMGKEIKFLLHFVKESKQDESGMPNNRFLAERTGGTYSTLKVQPAELEDSGVYFCASSASWRDEQYFGPGTRLTVT.

V usage is TRBV6-2 or TRBV6-3 and J usage is TRBJ2-1, with TRBD2 matching 8 bases. This CDR3 is 16 amino acids long. V trimming: 6 bases; J trimming: 8 bases; junction bases outside the gene matches: 15. Germline CDR1 and CDR2: MNHEY and SVGEGT. The CDR3 protein is CASSTRRGALVYEQFF. For the CDR3, the DNA is TGTGCCAGCAGCACCCGGCGGGGGGCTTTAGTCTATGAGCAGTTCTTC.

The chain is built from TRBV4-2 and TRBJ1-4; D is unresolved. CDR1 and CDR2 (germline): LGHNA, YNFKEQ. CDR3 length: 14 amino acids. Trimming shortened V by 0 bases and J by 4 bases, and 6 bases separated the two germline ends. The DNA for the CDR3 is TGTGCCAGCAGCCAAGAAGACGGTAATGAAAAACTGTTTTTT. Its protein product is CASSQEDGNEKLFF.

V gene TRBV19 combines with J gene TRBJ2-7; no clear D gene. This CDR3 spans 12 amino acids. Germline assignment: CDR1 LNHDA and CDR2 SQIVND (reference sequence). Deletions cut 4 bases from V and 5 bases from J, with 9 bases between. The CDR3 coding sequence is TGTGCCAGTAGTACTTCCCTGGACGAGCAGTACTTC. This sequence encodes CASSTSLDEQYF.

V and J are TRBV9 and TRBJ1-2; TRBD1 agrees at 12 bases. CDR1 is SGDLS and CDR2 is YYNGEE in the germline V gene. With V trimmed by 3 bases and J by 6 bases, 12 bases remained unmatched. This CDR3 contains 17 residues. CDR3 nucleotides: TGTGCCAGCAGCGCTGGGGACAGGGGGCGTCTAGGGGATGGCTACACCTTC. Its translation is CASSAGDRGRLGDGYTF.

This clonotype was seen repeatedly, ten times or more. V usage is TRBV11-2 and J usage is TRBJ2-1, with TRBD1 as a possible D gene (6 bases). Germline loops: CDR1 SGHAT, CDR2 FQNNGV. V was shortened by 5 bases and J by 6 bases, with 14 bases between the two germline ends. This CDR3 region has 14 residues. The CDR3 DNA reads as TGTGCCAGCAGCGCCTTACAGGGTTTCAATGAGCAGTTCTTC. It is translated as CASSALQGFNEQFF.

The V call is TRBV6-5, the J call TRBJ2-7, with a tentative D call TRBD1 (6 bases). Trimming stripped 4 bases from V and 0 bases from J, with 16 bases between. The CDR3 runs 16 residues. Germline loops: CDR1 MNHEY, CDR2 SVGAGI. The DNA of the CDR3 is TGTGCCAGCAGTTGGGATTGGGACACCAACTCCTACGAGCAGTACTTC. It translates to CASSWDWDTNSYEQYF.

In regard to this clonotype: Germline and junction disagree at one end, which may indicate a read error. The chain uses TRBV5-3 and TRBJ1-2, with 9 bases aligning to TRBD1. TRBV5-3 is flagged as an ORF with uncertain function. The CDR3 has 13 amino acids. The CDR3: CASSLATGGGYTF. The DNA of the CDR3 is TGTGCCAGCAGCTTGGCAACAGGGGGCGGCTACACCTTC.

In its sample, this clonotype was seen a few times. The gene calls are TRBV11-1 and TRBJ2-1; the D gene could be TRBD1 or TRBD2 (5 bases each). The CDR3 loop spans 14 amino acids. Per germline, CDR1 SGHAT and CDR2 FQDESV (reference sequence). Trimming left V 0 bases short and J 10 bases short, with 13 bases between. The CDR3 region has the DNA TGTGCCAGCAGCTTAGCGAACGCCGGGACGGAGCAGTTCTTC. This gives the protein CASSLANAGTEQFF. Full variable domain (rest looked up from reference TRBV11-1 and TRBJ2-1): EAEVAQSPRYKITEKSQAVAFWCDPISGHATLYWYRQILGQGPELLVQFQDESVVDDSQLPKDRFSAERLKGVDSTLKIQPAELGDSAMYLCASSLANAGTEQFFGPGTRLTVL.

The rearrangement uses TRBV2 and TRBJ2-3; the match to TRBD1 covers 8 bases. V lost 7 bases to trimming and J lost 3 bases; unmatched junction nucleotides: 12. The CDR3 extends over 16 amino acids. The V gene's germline CDR1 is SNHLY and CDR2 FYNNEI. CDR3 bases: TGTGCCAGCATACATTTGGGGACAGGAAGAACAGATACGCAGTATTTT. This codes for CASIHLGTGRTDTQYF.

The chain uses TRBV4-1 and TRBJ2-1, with D perhaps matching TRBD2 (6 bases). Germline values: CDR1 MGHRA, CDR2 YSYEKL. V lost 0 bases and J 9 bases, leaving 18 bases between the germline ends. This CDR3 is built from 16 residues. This CDR3 is CASSQDVAAPFGEQFF. The CDR3 coding sequence is TGCGCCAGCAGCCAAGATGTAGCGGCCCCCTTCGGTGAGCAGTTCTTC.

This rearrangement joins TRBV13 to TRBJ2-2; 9 bases align to TRBD1. From germline, CDR1 is PRHDT and CDR2 FYEKMQ (reference sequence). The CDR3 is 14 amino acids. The V segment lost 6 bases and the J segment 5 bases; nucleotides outside the gene matches: 4. The CDR3 coding sequence is TGTGCCAGCAGTGACAGGGGGTGGACCGGGGAGCTGTTTTTT. This translates into CASSDRGWTGELFF.

This clonotype was counted between two and nine times. The rearrangement joins TRBV7-9 to TRBJ2-5, with D perhaps TRBD1 (6 bases). Germline V gene lookup returns CDR1 SEHNR and CDR2 FQNEAQ (reference sequence). This CDR3 spans 15 amino acids. V was shortened by 8 bases and J by 3 bases, with 19 bases between the two germline ends. The CDR3 region has the DNA TGTGCCAGCTACACCTCCAACAGGGCTAAAGAGACCCAGTACTTC. This translates into CASYTSNRAKETQYF.

This clonotype was recorded many times. The chain joins TRBV7-2 to TRBJ1-1; the D is unclear. The CDR3 loop spans 16 amino acids. V lost 3 bases and J 1 base, leaving 15 bases between the germline ends. The germline V gene encodes CDR1 SGHTA and CDR2 FQGNSA. The CDR3 protein is CASSFRRAGGNTEAFF. The CDR3 DNA follows: TGTGCCAGCAGCTTCCGCCGTGCGGGAGGGAACACTGAAGCTTTCTTT. Full variable domain (rest looked up from reference TRBV7-2 and TRBJ1-1): GAGVSQSPSNKVTEKGKDVELRCDPISGHTALYWYRQSLGQGLEFLIYFQGNSAPDKSGLPSDRFSAERTGGSVSTLTIQRTQQEDSAVYLCASSFRRAGGNTEAFFGQGTRLTVV.

This clonotype has just a few counts. The junction shows a germline mismatch at one end, possibly a read error. V usage is TRBV7-7 and J usage is TRBJ2-3; 7 bases align to TRBD1. The CDR3 runs 15 residues. The germline CDR1 and CDR2 sequences are SSHAT and FNYEAQ (reference sequence). The CDR3 loop is CASSLRGRRTDTQYF. DNA of the CDR3: TGTGCTAGCAGCTTAAGGGGGCGTCGCACAGATACGCAGTATTTT.

This clonotype was detected only a few times. V and J are TRBV11-3 and TRBJ2-1; the match to TRBD2 covers 7 bases. The CDR3 runs to 14 residues. Trimming took 4 bases from V and 5 from J; bases not matched to a gene: 5. Germline values: CDR1 SGHNT, CDR2 YENEEA. CDR3 nucleotide sequence: TGTGCCAGCAGCTCCCCTAGCGGCGACAATGAGCAGTTCTTC. The encoded protein is CASSSPSGDNEQFF.

This clonotype was counted ten times or more. V and J are TRBV10-3 and TRBJ2-3; maybe TRBD2 (6 bases). This CDR3 contains 20 residues. Trimming pared 6 bases from V and 2 bases from J, leaving 30 bases between. CDR1 and CDR2 from the germline V gene are ENHRY and SYGVKD. The CDR3 DNA is TGTGCCATCAGGATACGTGGGAGGCCTCAGGCAGGGAGGACCACAGATACGCAGTATTTT. This translates into CAIRIRGRPQAGRTTDTQYF.

There are a few counts of this clonotype. The rearrangement joins TRBV4-1 to TRBJ1-1; TRBD1 aligns across 10 bases. Germline trimming cut 0 bases from V and 2 bases from J; bases unmatched to any gene: 3. The CDR3 runs to 16 residues. Looked up from germline, CDR1 is MGHRA and CDR2 is YSYEKL. The CDR3 DNA reads TGCGCCAGCAGCCAAGAGGGGACAGGGGACAACACTGAAGCTTTCTTT. This translates into CASSQEGTGDNTEAFF.

The chain couples TRBV7-4 to TRBJ1-3; the D gene is possibly TRBD1 (5 bases). The V and J ends lost 1 base and 1 base respectively, with 17 bases between them. This CDR3 spans 18 amino acids. Per the germline V gene, CDR1 is SGHVT and CDR2 is SQSDAQ. The CDR3 DNA reads TGTGCCAGCAGCTTAGGGTGGCAGGGCTCAGGATCTGGAAACACCATATATTTT. Translated: CASSLGWQGSGSGNTIYF.

In this sample, this clonotype turned up a few times. The chain carries TRBV7-2 and TRBJ2-7; D is perhaps TRBD2 (5 bases). Germline loops: CDR1 SGHTA, CDR2 FQGNSA. The ends were cut back, 4 bases at V and 5 bases at J, with 15 bases in the middle. The CDR3 runs to 14 residues. CDR3 nucleotide sequence: TGTGCCAGCAGCTCGACCGTCTACGGGGACGAGCAGTACTTC. It codes for CASSSTVYGDEQYF.

The gene calls are TRBV19 and TRBJ2-1; 8 nucleotides line up with TRBD2. CDR3 length: 13 amino acids. The germline CDR1 and CDR2 sequences are LNHDA and SQIVND (reference sequence). V shed 7 bases and J 4 bases; nucleotides not matched to a gene: 3. The CDR3 loop reads CASTQREYNEQFF. As DNA, the CDR3 is TGTGCCAGTACACAGCGGGAGTACAATGAGCAGTTCTTC.

This clonotype was picked up a small number of times. A much bigger clone sits one base away, suggesting this may be a read error. The genes are TRBV9 and TRBJ1-2; no reliable D call. Germline CDR1 and CDR2: SGDLS and YYNGEE. V was pared by 4 bases and J by 4 bases, with 8 bases between. This CDR3 region has 12 residues. As DNA, the CDR3 is TGTGCCAGCAGCCCCATCCCCTATGGCTACACCTTC. Translation: CASSPIPYGYTF.

CDR3 amino acids: CASSLQQGARTEAFF. The CDR3 DNA follows: TGTGCCAGCAGCTTACAACAGGGGGCGCGAACTGAAGCTTTCTTT. V is TRBV7-9 and J is TRBJ1-1; 9 bases match TRBD1. CDR1 is SEHNR and CDR2 is FQNEAQ in the germline V gene (reference sequence). The CDR3 sequence is 15 residues long. Trimming cost V 2 bases and J 5 bases; bases outside gene matches: 6.

This clonotype was counted a few times. The DNA for the CDR3 is TGTGCCAGCAGCTTAGAATTCGGACTAGCGGGGACACAGGGAGAGACCCAGTACTTC. It encodes CASSLEFGLAGTQGETQYF. The chain is built from TRBV7-6 and TRBJ2-5; 12 nucleotides agree with TRBD2. Losses at the gene ends were 1 base for V and 4 bases for J; bases not matched to a gene: 13. Germline lookup yields CDR1 SGHVS and CDR2 FNYEAQ. The CDR3 loop spans 19 amino acids.

This clonotype came up a few times. The CDR3 protein is CASRRGLTTEAFF. The CDR3 DNA reads TGTGCCAGCCGTCGGGGGTTGACCACTGAAGCTTTCTTT. This sequence joins TRBV6-1 and TRBJ1-1; TRBD1 might be the D (5 bases). Germline V lookup: CDR1 MNHNS, CDR2 SASEGT. The CDR3 is made up of 13 amino acids. V shed 8 bases and J shed 4 bases, with 14 bases lying between them.

This clonotype was observed a few times. The V gene is TRBV6-5, the J gene TRBJ2-1; the match to TRBD2 covers 9 bases. V lost 1 base to trimming and J lost 2 bases; unmatched junction nucleotides: 3. The germline gives CDR1 MNHEY, CDR2 SVGAGI. This CDR3 is 16 amino acids long. The CDR3 loop reads CASSYWRGGPYNEQFF. Written as DNA, the CDR3 is TGTGCCAGCAGTTACTGGCGGGGGGGCCCCTACAATGAGCAGTTCTTC.

This clonotype was detected a few times. The rearrangement links TRBV29-1 to TRBJ2-1, with 11 bases lining up with TRBD1. From germline, CDR1 is SQVTM and CDR2 ANQGSEA. Germline trimming cut 3 bases from V and 7 bases from J; bases unmatched to any gene: 5. The CDR3 covers 14 residues. This CDR3 is CSVDGQGAGNEQFF. In DNA, the CDR3 is TGCAGCGTTGACGGACAGGGGGCGGGTAATGAGCAGTTCTTC.

The chain couples TRBV20-1 to TRBJ1-2; 8 nucleotides agree with TRBD1. The CDR3 length is 16 residues. The V segment lost 0 bases and the J segment 2 bases; nucleotides outside the gene matches: 8. The germline V gene encodes CDR1 DFQATT and CDR2 SNEGSKA (reference sequence). The CDR3 is CSARDPPGQANYGYTF. The CDR3 DNA sequence: TGCAGTGCTAGAGATCCTCCGGGACAGGCGAACTATGGCTACACCTTC.